This note documents a single TCR beta chain sequence. Its recognized antigen is unknown. The record has no base qualities; no much larger clone is one base away. The source of the sample is a study of T cell responses to AZD1222 COVID-19 vaccine (dated by TCRdb to the early 2020s). Looking at the study overall: AZD1222 recipients whose second dose came at about 4 weeks and those whose second dose came at about 12 weeks were combined into one group, since spike-specific TCR depth and breadth did not differ between the two schedules. Trial participants were enrolled by age into subgroups of 18-55, 56-69 and 70-plus years, and about 150, 27 and 61 TCR-sequenced participants, respectively, were included in these subgroups. TCR sequencing covered approximately 230 trial participants: about 210 given two doses of AZD1222 and around 25 given two doses of MenACWY control vaccine.

Paper-wide results and their limitations: Participants were mostly white British, with more females than males. The authors suggested clonal diversity may have been underestimated. The 56-69-year group was small, and its depth increase did not reach significance, likely because of low power. Spike-specific TCR breadth and depth rose significantly after two AZD1222 doses compared with day 0 and with MenACWY recipients. Because no day 14 peak-response samples were available, the repertoires could be characterized only after the peak T cell response. CD4 TCRs associated with the vaccine covered the entire spike protein, and the dominant responses were in regions 160-218 and 743-854. Nearly half of unique spike-specific TCRs reportedly recognized epitopes outside regions mutated in the B.1.351 and B.1.1.7 variants. Conclusions about previously exposed vaccinees are limited, since just a handful of AZD1222 recipients were seropositive for SARS-CoV-2 at baseline.

The time point label, as the study defines it: baseline before first vaccination. Vaccinee samples came from UK trials COV001 and COV002, including a single-blind randomized controlled phase 2/3 trial of AZD1222 (ChAdOx1 nCoV-19) in healthy adults. For TCRbeta chain sequencing, PBMC samples from trial participants were taken at day 0 and at day 28 after the second dose. The CDR3 regions of human TCRbeta chains were analyzed by immunosequencing. The original pipeline was this. Repertoire TCRs were checked for matches against a reference library of SARS-CoV-2-specific TCRs that had been generated using the MIRA antigen-specificity platform. Breadth was defined as the fraction of unique TCRs that were SARS-CoV-2-associated, and depth was defined as the fraction of total T cells that were SARS-CoV-2-associated. Using the MIRA data, each spike-specific TCR was assigned both to the spike region to which the TCR was reactive and to a CD4 or CD8 class. Log10-transformed breadth and depth values were compared by one-way ANOVA with Sidak's multiple comparisons tests. In TCRdb, the immuneACCESS table is reduced to in-frame sequences with V and J assigned. These tables do not hold every clone; where another copy was compared, an unresolved V gene accounts for under half, and the others remain unexplained. V and J calls plus clone size are reproduced from that table; the DNA served to infer D and trimming. The sample data list 140,000 to 150,000 clones, and about 93% of these were observed just once. Approximately 5.2% of the sample goes to the ten largest clones.

Germline trimming amounts to 1 base on V and 1 base on J, with 3 as the count of junction bases outside the gene matches. Counted from cysteine to phenylalanine, this CDR3 has 16 amino acids. Of all the DNA, just the CDR3 is kept, 48 bases in frame from base 1. According to the germline V gene (reference sequence), CDR1 reads SSHAT and CDR2 reads FNYEAQ. This clonotype was sampled from an adult in good health. The sequencing used peripheral blood, collected on day 0 of AZD1222 vaccination. The rearranged segments are TRBV7-7 and TRBJ2-2; 7 middle bases align to TRBD2. CDR3 region: CASSLGASGNTGELFF. The DNA reads TGTGCCAGCAGCTTAGGGGCTAGCGGGAACACCGGGGAGCTGTTTTTT.